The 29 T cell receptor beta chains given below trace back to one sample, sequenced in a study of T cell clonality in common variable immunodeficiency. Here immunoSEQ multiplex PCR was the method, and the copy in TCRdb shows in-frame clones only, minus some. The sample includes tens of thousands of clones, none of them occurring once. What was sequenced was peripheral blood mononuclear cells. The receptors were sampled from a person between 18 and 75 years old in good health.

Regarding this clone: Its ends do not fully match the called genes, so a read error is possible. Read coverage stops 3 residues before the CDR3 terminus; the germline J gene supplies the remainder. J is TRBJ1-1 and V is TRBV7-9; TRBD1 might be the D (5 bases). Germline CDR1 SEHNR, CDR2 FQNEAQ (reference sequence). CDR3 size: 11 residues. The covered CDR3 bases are TGTTCCAGCAGCTCCGGACACAAA. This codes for CSSSSGHK. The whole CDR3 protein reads CSSSSGHKAFF.

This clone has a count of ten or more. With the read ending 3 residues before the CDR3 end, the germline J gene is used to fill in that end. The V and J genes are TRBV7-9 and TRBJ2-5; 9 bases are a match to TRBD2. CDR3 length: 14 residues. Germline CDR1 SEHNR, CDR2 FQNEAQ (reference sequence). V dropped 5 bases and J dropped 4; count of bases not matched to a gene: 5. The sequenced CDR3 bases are TGTGCCAGCAGCCTTAGCGGGAGTACAGAGACC. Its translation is CASSLSGSTET. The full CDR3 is CASSLSGSTETQYF.

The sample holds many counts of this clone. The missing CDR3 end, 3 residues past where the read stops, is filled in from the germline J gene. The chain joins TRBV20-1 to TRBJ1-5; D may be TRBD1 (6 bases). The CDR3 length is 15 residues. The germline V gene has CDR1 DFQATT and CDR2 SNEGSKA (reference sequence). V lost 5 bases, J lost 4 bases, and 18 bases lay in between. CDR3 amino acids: CSAGRSGTRNQPQHF. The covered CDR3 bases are TGCAGTGCTGGGAGGTCCGGGACAAGAAATCAGCCC.

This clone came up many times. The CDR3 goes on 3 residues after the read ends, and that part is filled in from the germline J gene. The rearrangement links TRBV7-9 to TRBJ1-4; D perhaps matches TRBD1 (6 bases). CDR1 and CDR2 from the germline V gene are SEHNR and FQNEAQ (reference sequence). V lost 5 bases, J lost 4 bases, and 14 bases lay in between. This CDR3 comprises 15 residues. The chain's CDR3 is CASSPQGSGNEKLFF. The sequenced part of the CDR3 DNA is TGTGCCAGCAGCCCCCAGGGGTCTGGTAATGAAAAA.

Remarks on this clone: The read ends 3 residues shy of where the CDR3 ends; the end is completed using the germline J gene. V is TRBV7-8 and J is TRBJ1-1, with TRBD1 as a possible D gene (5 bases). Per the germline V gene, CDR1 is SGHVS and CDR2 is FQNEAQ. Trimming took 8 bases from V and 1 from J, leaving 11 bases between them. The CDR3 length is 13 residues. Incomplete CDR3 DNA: TGTGCCAGCGGCATAACAGGGAACACTGAA. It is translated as CASGITGNTE. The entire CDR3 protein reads CASGITGNTEAFF.

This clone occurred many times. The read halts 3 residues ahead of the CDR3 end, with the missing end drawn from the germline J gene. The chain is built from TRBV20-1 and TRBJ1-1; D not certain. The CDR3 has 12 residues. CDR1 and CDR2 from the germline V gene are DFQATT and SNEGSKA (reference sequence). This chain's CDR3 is CSARLLQRAAFF. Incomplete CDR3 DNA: TGCAGTGCTAGACTTCTTCAACGCGCA.

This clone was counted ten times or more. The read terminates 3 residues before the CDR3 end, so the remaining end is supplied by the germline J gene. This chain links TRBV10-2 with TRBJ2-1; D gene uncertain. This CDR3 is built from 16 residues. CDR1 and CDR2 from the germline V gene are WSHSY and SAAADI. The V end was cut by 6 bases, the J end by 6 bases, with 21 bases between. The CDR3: CASSDHSLGSGNEQFF. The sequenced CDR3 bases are TGCGCCAGCAGCGACCATAGCTTAGGAAGTGGCAATGAG.

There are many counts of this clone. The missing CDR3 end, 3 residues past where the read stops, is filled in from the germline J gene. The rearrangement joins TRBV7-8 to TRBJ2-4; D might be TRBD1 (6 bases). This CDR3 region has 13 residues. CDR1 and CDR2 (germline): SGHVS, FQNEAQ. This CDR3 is CASSIYPRTAQYF. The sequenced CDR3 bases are TGTGCCAGCAGCATTTACCCCCGGACAGCT.

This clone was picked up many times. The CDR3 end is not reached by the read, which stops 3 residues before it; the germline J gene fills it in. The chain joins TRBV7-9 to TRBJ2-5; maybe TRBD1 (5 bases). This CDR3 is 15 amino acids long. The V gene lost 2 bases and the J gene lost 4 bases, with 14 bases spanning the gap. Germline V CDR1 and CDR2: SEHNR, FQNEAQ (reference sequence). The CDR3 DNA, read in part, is TGTGCCAGCAGCTTATCTTGGCAGGGCAGAGAGACC. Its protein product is CASSLSWQGRET. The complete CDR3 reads CASSLSWQGRETQYF.

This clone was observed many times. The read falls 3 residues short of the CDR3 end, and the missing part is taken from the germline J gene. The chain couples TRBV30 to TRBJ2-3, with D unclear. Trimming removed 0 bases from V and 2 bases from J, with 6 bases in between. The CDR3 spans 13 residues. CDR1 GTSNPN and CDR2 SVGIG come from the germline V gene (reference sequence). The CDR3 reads CAWSVSVTDTQYF. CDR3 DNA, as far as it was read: TGTGCCTGGAGTGTGTCGGTCACAGATACG.

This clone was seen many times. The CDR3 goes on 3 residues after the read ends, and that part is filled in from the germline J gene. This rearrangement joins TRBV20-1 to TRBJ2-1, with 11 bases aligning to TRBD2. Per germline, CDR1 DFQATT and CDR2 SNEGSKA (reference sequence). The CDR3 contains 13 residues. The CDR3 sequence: CGLLAGESNEQFF. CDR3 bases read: TGCGGGCTACTAGCGGGAGAAAGCAATGAG.

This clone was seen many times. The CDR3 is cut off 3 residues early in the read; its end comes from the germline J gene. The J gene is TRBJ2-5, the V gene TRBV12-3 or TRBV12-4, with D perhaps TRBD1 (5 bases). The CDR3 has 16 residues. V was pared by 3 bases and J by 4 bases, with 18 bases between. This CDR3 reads CASSFLGQRTGETQYF. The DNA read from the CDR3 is TGTGCCAGCAGTTTCCTAGGGCAGCGAACAGGAGAGACC.

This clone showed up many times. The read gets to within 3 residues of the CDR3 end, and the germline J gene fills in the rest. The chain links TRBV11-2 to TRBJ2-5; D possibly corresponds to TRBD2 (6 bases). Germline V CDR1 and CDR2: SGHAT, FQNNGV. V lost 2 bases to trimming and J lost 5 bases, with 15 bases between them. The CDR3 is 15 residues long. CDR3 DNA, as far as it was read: TGTGCCAGCAGCTTACTTCAGCGGGCATGGGAGACC. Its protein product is CASSLLQRAWET. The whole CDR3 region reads CASSLLQRAWETQYF.

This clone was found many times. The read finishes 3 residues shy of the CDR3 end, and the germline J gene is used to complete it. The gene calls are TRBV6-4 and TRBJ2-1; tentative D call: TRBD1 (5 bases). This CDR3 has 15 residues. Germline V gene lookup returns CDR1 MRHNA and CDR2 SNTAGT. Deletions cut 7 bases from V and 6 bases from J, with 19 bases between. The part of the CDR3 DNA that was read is TGTGCCAGCACGGGCCTCAGGGTGTCGGGCAATGAG. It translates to CASTGLRVSGNE. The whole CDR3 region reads CASTGLRVSGNEQFF.

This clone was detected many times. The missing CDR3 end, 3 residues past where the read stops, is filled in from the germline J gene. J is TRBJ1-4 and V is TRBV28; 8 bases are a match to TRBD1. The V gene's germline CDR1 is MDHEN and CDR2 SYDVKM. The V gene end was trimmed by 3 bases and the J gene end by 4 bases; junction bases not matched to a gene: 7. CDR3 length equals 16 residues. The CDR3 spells CASSFFPGQDNEKLFF. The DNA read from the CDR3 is TGTGCCAGCAGTTTCTTCCCGGGACAGGATAATGAAAAA.

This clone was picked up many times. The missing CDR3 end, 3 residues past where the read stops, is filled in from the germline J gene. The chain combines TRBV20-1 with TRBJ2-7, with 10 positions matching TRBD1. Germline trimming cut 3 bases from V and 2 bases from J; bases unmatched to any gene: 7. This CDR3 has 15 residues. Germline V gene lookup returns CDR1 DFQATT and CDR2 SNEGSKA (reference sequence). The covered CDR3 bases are TGCAGTGCTAGGCATACCGGGACAGGGGCCTACGAG. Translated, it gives CSARHTGTGAYE. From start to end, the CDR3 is CSARHTGTGAYEQYF.

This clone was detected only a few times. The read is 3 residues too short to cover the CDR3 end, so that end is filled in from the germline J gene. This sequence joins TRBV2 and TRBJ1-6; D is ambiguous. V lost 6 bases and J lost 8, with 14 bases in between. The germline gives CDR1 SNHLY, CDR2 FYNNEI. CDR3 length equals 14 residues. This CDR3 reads CASSGNAGDSPLHF. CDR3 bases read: TGTGCCAGCAGCGGCAACGCCGGGGATTCACCC.

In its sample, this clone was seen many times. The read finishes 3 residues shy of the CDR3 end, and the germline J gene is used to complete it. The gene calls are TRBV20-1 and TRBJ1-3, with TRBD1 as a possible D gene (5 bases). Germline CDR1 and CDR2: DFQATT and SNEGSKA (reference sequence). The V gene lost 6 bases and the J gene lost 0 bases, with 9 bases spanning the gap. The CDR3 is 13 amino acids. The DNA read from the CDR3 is TGCAGTGCCAGGGAAAACTCTGGAAACACC. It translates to CSARENSGNT. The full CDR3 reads CSARENSGNTIYF.

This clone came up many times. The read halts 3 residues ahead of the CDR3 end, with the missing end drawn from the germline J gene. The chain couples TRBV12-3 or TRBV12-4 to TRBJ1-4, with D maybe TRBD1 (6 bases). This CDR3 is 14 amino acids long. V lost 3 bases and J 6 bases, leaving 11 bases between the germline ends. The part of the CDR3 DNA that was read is TGTGCCAGCAGTTTGCAGGGGCAGGATGAAAAA. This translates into CASSLQGQDEK. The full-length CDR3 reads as CASSLQGQDEKLFF.

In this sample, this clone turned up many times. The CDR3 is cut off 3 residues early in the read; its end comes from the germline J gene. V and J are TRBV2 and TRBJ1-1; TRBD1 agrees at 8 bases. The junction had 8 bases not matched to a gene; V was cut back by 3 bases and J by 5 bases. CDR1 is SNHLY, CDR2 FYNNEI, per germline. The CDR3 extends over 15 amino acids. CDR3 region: CASSDLRTGRTEAFF. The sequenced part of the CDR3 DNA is TGTGCCAGCAGTGACCTTAGGACAGGGCGGACTGAA.

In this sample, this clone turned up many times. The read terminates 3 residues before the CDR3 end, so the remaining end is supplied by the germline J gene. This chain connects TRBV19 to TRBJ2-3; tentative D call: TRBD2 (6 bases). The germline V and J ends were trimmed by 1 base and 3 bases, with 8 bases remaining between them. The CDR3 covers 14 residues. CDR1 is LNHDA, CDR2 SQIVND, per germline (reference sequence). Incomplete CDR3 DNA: TGTGCCAGTAGTATAGGCAGCGGGACAGATACG. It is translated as CASSIGSGTDT. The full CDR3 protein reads CASSIGSGTDTQYF. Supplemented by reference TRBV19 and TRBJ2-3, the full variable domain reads DGGITQSPKYLFRKEGQNVTLSCEQNLNHDAMYWYRQDPGQGLRLIYYSQIVNDFQKGDIAEGYSVSREKKESFPLTVTSAQKNPTAFYLCASSIGSGTDTQYFGPGTRLTVL.

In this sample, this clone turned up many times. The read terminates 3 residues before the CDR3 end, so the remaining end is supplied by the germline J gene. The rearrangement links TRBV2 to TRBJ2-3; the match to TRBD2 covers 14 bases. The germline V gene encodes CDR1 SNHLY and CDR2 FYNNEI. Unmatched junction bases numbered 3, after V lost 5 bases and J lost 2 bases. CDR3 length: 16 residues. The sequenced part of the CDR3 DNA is TGTGCCAGCAGTCTGGGACTAGCGGGAGCCACAGATACG. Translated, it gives CASSLGLAGATDT. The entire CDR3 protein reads CASSLGLAGATDTQYF.

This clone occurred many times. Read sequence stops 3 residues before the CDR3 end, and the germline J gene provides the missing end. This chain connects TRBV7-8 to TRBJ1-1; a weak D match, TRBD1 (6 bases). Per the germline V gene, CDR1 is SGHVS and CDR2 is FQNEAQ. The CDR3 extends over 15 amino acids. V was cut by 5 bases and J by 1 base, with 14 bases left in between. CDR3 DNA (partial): TGTGCCAGCAGCGCCCCGGGACACACGAACACTGAA. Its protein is CASSAPGHTNTE. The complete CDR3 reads CASSAPGHTNTEAFF.

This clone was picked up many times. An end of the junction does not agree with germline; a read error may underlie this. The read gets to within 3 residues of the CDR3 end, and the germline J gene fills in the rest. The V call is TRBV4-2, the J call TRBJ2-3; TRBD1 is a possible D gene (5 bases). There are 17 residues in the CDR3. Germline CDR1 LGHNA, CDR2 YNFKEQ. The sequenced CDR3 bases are TGCGCCAGCAGCCAAGTCGCCAGACAGATAAGCACAGATACG. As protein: CASSQVARQISTDT. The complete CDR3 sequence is CASSQVARQISTDTQYF.

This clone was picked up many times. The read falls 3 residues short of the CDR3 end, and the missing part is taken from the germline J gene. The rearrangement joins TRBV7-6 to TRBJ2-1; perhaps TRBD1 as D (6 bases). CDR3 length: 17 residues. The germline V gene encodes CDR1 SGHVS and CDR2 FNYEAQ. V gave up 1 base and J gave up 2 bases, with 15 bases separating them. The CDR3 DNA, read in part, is TGTGCCAGCAGCTTAGAACCCGGACAGAGTACCTACAATGAG. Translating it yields CASSLEPGQSTYNE. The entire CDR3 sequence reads CASSLEPGQSTYNEQFF.

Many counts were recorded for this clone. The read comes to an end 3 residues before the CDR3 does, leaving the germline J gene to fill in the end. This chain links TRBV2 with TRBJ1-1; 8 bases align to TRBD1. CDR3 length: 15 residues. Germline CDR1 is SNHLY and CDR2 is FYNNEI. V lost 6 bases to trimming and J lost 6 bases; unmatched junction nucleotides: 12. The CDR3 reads CASRALDRVVAEAFF. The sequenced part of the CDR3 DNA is TGTGCCAGCAGAGCCCTGGACAGGGTGGTCGCTGAA. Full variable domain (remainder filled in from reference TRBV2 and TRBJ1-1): EPEVTQTPSHQVTQMGQEVILRCVPISNHLYFYWYRQILGQKVEFLVSFYNNEISEKSEIFDDQFSVERPDGSNFTLKIRSTKLEDSAMYFCASRALDRVVAEAFFGQGTRLTVV.

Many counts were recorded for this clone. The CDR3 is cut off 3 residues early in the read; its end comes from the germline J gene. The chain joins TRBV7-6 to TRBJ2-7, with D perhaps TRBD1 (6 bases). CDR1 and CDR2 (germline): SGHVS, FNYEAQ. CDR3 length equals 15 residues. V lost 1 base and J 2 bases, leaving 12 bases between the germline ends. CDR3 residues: CASSLGQGPAYEQYF. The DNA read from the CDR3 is TGTGCCAGCAGCTTAGGGCAGGGGCCCGCCTACGAG.

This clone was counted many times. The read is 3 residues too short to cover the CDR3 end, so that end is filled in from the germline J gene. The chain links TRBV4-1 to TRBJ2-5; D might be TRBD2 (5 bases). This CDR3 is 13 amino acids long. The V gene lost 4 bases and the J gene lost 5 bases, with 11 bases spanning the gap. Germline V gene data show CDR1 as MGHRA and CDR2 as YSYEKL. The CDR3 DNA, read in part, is TGCGCCAGCAGCCTAGCGCGCGGGGAGACC. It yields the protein CASSLARGET. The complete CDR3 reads CASSLARGETQYF.

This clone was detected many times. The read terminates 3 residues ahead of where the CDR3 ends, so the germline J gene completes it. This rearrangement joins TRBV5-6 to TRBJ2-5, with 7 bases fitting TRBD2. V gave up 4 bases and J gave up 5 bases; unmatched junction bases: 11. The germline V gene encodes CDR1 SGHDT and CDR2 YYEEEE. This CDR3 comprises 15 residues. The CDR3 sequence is CASSLLAAGRETQYF. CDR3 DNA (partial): TGTGCCAGCAGCCTGCTAGCGGCAGGGAGGGAGACC. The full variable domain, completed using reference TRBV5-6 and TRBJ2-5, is DAGVTQSPTHLIKTRGQQVTLRCSPKSGHDTVSWYQQALGQGPQFIFQYYEEEERQRGNFPDRFSGHQFPNYSSELNVNALLLGDSALYLCASSLLAAGRETQYFGPGTRLLVL.